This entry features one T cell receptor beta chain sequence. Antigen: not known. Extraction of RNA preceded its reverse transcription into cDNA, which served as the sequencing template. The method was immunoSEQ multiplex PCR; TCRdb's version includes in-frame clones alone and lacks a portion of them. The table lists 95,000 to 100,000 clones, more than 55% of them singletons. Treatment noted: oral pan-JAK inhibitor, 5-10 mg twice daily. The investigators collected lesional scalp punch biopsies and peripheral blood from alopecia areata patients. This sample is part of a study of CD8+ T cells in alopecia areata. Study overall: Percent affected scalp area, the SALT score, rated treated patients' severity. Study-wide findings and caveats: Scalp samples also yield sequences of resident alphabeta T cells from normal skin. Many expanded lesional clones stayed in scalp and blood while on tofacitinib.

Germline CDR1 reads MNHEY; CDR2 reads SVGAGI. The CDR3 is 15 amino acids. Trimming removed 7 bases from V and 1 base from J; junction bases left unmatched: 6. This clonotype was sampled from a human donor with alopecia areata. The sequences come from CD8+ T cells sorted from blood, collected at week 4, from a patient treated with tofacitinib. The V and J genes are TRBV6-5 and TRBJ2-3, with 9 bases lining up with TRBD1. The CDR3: CASTSGTGRTDTQYF. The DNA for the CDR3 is TGTGCCAGCACCTCGGGGACAGGGCGCACAGATACGCAGTATTTT.